Following are 14 T cell receptor beta chains from one sample sequenced in a study of T cell responses to AZD1222 COVID-19 vaccine. Profiling relied on immunoSEQ multiplex PCR, and the TCRdb table lists in-frame clones only, not all of them. The table includes approximately 150,000 clones, roughly 90% detected once. Material: peripheral blood, obtained 28 days after the second AZD1222 dose. The receptors here all came from an adult who received the AZD1222 COVID-19 vaccine.

The genes are TRBV5-1 and TRBJ2-2, with D possibly TRBD2 on 5 matching bases. The germline gives CDR1 SGHRS, CDR2 YFSETQ. With 6 bases removed from V and 0 bases from J, the gap between germline ends came to 18 bases. This CDR3 is built from 17 residues. The CDR3 DNA reads as TGCGCCAGCACCCGGGTTGTGGCGGACTCGAACACCGGGGAGCTGTTTTTT. Protein product: CASTRVVADSNTGELFF.

This chain uses TRBV12-5 with TRBJ2-5, with a tentative D call TRBD1 (7 bases). Trimming took off 5 bases at V and 4 bases at J, with 17 bases between the two ends. In germline, CDR1 is LGHNT, CDR2 FRNRAP. There are 15 residues in the CDR3. The chain's CDR3 is CASGGGGAVPETQYF. The CDR3, as DNA: TGTGCTAGTGGTGGAGGGGGCGCGGTTCCAGAGACCCAGTACTTC.

The chain links TRBV7-3 to TRBJ2-6; D gene uncertain. The CDR3 totals 14 residues. Trimming pared 0 bases from V and 7 bases from J, leaving 7 bases between. Germline V gene lookup returns CDR1 SGHTA and CDR2 FQGTGA. CDR3 amino acids: CASSLTARANVLTF. CDR3 nucleotide sequence: TGTGCCAGCAGCTTAACGGCCAGAGCCAACGTCCTGACTTTC. Using reference TRBV7-3 and TRBJ2-6 for the parts outside the CDR3, the full variable domain is GAGVSQTPSNKVTEKGKYVELRCDPISGHTALYWYRQSLGQGPEFLIYFQGTGAADDSGLPNDRFFAVRPEGSVSTLKIQRTERGDSAVYLCASSLTARANVLTFGAGSRLTVL.

The chain recombines TRBV5-5 with TRBJ2-1, with unresolved D. In germline, CDR1 is SGHKS, CDR2 YYEKEE (reference sequence). The CDR3 totals 11 residues. V lost 1 base and J 8 bases, leaving 4 bases between the germline ends. CDR3 residues: CASSLRDEQFF. The CDR3 nucleotides read TGTGCCAGCAGCTTGCGTGATGAGCAGTTCTTC.

The V call is TRBV5-1, the J call TRBJ2-5; possibly TRBD1 for D (6 bases). The CDR3 spans 15 residues. Trimming pared 3 bases from V and 2 bases from J, leaving 14 bases between. Germline-derived CDR1 and CDR2 are SGHRS and YFSETQ. CDR3 bases: TGCGCCAGCAGCTGGGGTACTGACAGGCAAGAGACCCAGTACTTC. Translating gives CASSWGTDRQETQYF.

This chain uses TRBV30 with TRBJ2-3; D is possibly TRBD2 (6 bases). CDR1 is GTSNPN, CDR2 SVGIG, per germline (reference sequence). V gave up 0 bases and J gave up 12 bases, with 16 bases separating them. There are 13 residues in the CDR3. The CDR3 sequence: CAWSVLSLGTQYF. CDR3 coding DNA: TGTGCCTGGAGTGTACTATCACTAGGGACTCAGTATTTT. Full variable domain (missing parts from reference TRBV30 and TRBJ2-3): SQTIHQWPATLVQPVGSPLSLECTVEGTSNPNLYWYRQAAGRGLQLLFYSVGIGQISSEVPQNLSASRPQDRQFILSSKKLLLSDSGFYLCAWSVLSLGTQYFGPGTRLTVL.

The chain employs TRBV5-1 and TRBJ2-5, with D possibly TRBD2 on 5 matching bases. The CDR3 has 14 amino acids. CDR1 is SGHRS, CDR2 YFSETQ, per germline. V gave up 3 bases and J gave up 5 bases, with 14 bases separating them. Written as DNA, the CDR3 is TGCGCCAGCAGCTATACTAGTATTGGGGAGACCCAGTACTTC. Translation: CASSYTSIGETQYF. The full variable domain, completed using reference TRBV5-1 and TRBJ2-5, is KAGVTQTPRYLIKTRGQQVTLSCSPISGHRSVSWYQQTPGQGLQFLFEYFSETQRNKGNFPGRFSGRQFSNSRSEMNVSTLELGDSALYLCASSYTSIGETQYFGPGTRLLVL.

The count of this clone is one. V usage is TRBV28 and J usage is TRBJ1-2, with 10 bases matching TRBD1. Trimming at V came to 6 bases and at J to 5 bases, leaving 3 bases not matched to a gene. Per germline, CDR1 MDHEN and CDR2 SYDVKM. There are 13 residues in the CDR3. The CDR3 region has the DNA TGTGCCAGCAGGGGACAGGGGATGTATGGCTACACCTTC. It codes for CASRGQGMYGYTF.

The rearrangement joins TRBV5-5 to TRBJ2-7, with 9 nucleotides matching TRBD1. The CDR3 extends over 15 amino acids. J was trimmed by 5 bases and V by 2 bases; bases with no gene match: 8. CDR1 SGHKS and CDR2 YYEKEE come from the germline V gene (reference sequence). The chain's CDR3 is CASSFDRGNRDEQYF. CDR3 sequence (DNA): TGTGCCAGCAGCTTCGACAGGGGGAATCGGGACGAGCAGTACTTC.

The chain is built from TRBV30 and TRBJ1-5, with TRBD1 as a possible D gene (6 bases). Germline V gene data show CDR1 as GTSNPN and CDR2 as SVGIG (reference sequence). CDR3 length equals 13 residues. V lost 4 bases to trimming and J lost 5 bases, with 12 bases between them. The CDR3 region is CAWTRRGDQPQHF. The CDR3 DNA sequence: TGTGCCTGGACTCGCAGGGGAGATCAGCCCCAGCATTTT.

The chain links TRBV28 to TRBJ2-3; TRBD1 aligns across 11 bases. The CDR3 extends over 15 amino acids. Germline V gene sequence: CDR1 MDHEN, CDR2 SYDVKM. V was clipped by 6 bases and J by 5 bases; unmatched bases: 7. CDR3 DNA: TGTGCCAGCAGCGAGGGGGACAGGGGGGTAGATACGCAGTATTTT. Translating it yields CASSEGDRGVDTQYF.

The rearrangement joins TRBV15 to TRBJ1-1, with D possibly matching TRBD1 (6 bases). Germline V gene sequence: CDR1 LNHNV, CDR2 YYDKDF (reference sequence). V lost 8 bases and J lost 0, with 10 bases in between. The CDR3 covers 13 residues. CDR3 residues: CATSGQMNTEAFF. CDR3 nucleotides: TGTGCCACCTCTGGACAGATGAACACTGAAGCTTTCTTT.

V usage is TRBV30 and J usage is TRBJ1-5, with 9 bases identical to TRBD1. The V segment lost 6 bases and the J segment 5 bases; nucleotides outside the gene matches: 5. Germline CDR1 is GTSNPN and CDR2 is SVGIG (reference sequence). This CDR3 is 13 amino acids long. In DNA, the CDR3 is TGTGCCTGCGAGGACAGGGGAGATCAGCCCCAGCATTTT. This sequence encodes CACEDRGDQPQHF.

The chain combines TRBV4-3 with TRBJ2-1; 10 bases match TRBD2. Losses at the gene ends were 1 base for V and 4 bases for J; bases not matched to a gene: 13. The germline gives CDR1 LGHNA, CDR2 YSLEER. The CDR3 covers 19 residues. The chain's CDR3 is CASSQVALAGASVYNEQFF. The CDR3 DNA reads as TGCGCCAGCAGCCAAGTTGCCCTAGCGGGAGCATCCGTTTACAATGAGCAGTTCTTC.